The 8 T cell receptor beta chains listed next were all sequenced from one sample in a study of blood T cell repertoires in COVID-19. The method was immunoSEQ multiplex PCR; TCRdb's version includes in-frame clones alone and lacks a portion of them. Seen here are 200,000 or so clones, 85% to 90% observed once, and the top ten hold about 3.3%. Material: PBMCs or T cells enriched from blood (not recorded which). The origin of the receptors is a young woman in a cohort exposed to, infected with or recovered from COVID-19 (not recorded which).

The rearrangement links TRBV19 to TRBJ1-5, with TRBD1 matching over 10 bases. With V trimmed by 5 bases and J by 7 bases, 8 bases remained unmatched. This CDR3 is built from 15 residues. Germline assignment: CDR1 LNHDA and CDR2 SQIVND (reference sequence). This CDR3 is CASSATGGSRQPQHF. The CDR3 region has the DNA TGTGCCAGTAGTGCGACAGGGGGCTCGAGGCAGCCCCAGCATTTT.

V and J are TRBV6-2 or TRBV6-3 and TRBJ2-3; D remains unclear. The CDR3 loop spans 15 amino acids. Trimming removed 2 bases from V and 0 bases from J, with 9 bases in between. Germline CDR1 MNHEY, CDR2 SVGEGT. For the CDR3, the DNA is TGTGCCAGCAGTTACCCTTATACTAGCACAGATACGCAGTATTTT. It translates to CASSYPYTSTDTQYF.

This sequence joins TRBV5-8 and TRBJ1-5; maybe TRBD1 (5 bases). There are 13 residues in the CDR3. Looked up from germline, CDR1 is SGHTS and CDR2 is YDEGEE. V was pared by 3 bases and J by 6 bases, with 10 bases between. CDR3: CASSWQGGQPQHF. The CDR3 bases are TGTGCCAGCAGCTGGCAGGGTGGTCAGCCCCAGCATTTT.

The gene calls are TRBV2 and TRBJ2-3; 7 bases are a match to TRBD2. This CDR3 spans 12 amino acids. Germline-derived CDR1 and CDR2 are SNHLY and FYNNEI. The V segment lost 7 bases and the J segment 4 bases; nucleotides outside the gene matches: 2. The CDR3 spells CASNGGADTQYF. The CDR3 DNA follows: TGTGCCAGCAATGGGGGGGCAGATACGCAGTATTTT.

The chain couples TRBV6-4 to TRBJ1-2; D remains ambiguous. V shed 2 bases and J shed 5 bases, with 6 bases lying between them. Per the germline V gene, CDR1 is MRHNA and CDR2 is SNTAGT. The length of the CDR3 is 12 residues. Here the CDR3 reads CASSDGQYGYTF. CDR3 in DNA: TGTGCCAGCAGTGACGGCCAGTATGGCTACACCTTC.

V gene TRBV18 combines with J gene TRBJ2-7; 7 bases are shared with TRBD2. The trim removed 0 bases at V and 0 bases at J, leaving 8 bases unmatched. This CDR3 region has 17 residues. The germline V gene encodes CDR1 KGHSH and CDR2 LQKENI. CDR3 amino acids: CASSPPLGGESSYEQYF. The CDR3 DNA reads as TGTGCCAGCTCACCACCGCTTGGGGGGGAAAGCTCCTACGAGCAGTACTTC.

For the CDR3, the DNA is TGCGCCAGCAGCCAAGAACCAGGGCTGAACACTGAAGCTTTCTTT. Translated, it gives CASSQEPGLNTEAFF. This rearrangement joins TRBV4-1 to TRBJ1-1; TRBD1 might be the D (5 bases). V lost 0 bases and J lost 0, with 8 bases in between. The CDR3 runs 15 residues. The V gene's germline CDR1 is MGHRA and CDR2 YSYEKL.

V and J are TRBV10-1 and TRBJ1-3; D is unclear. CDR3 length equals 13 residues. The germline V and J ends were trimmed by 8 bases and 3 bases, with 11 bases remaining between them. Germline V CDR1 and CDR2: WNHNN, SYGVQD (reference sequence). The CDR3 spells CASGEENGNTIYF. The DNA of the CDR3 is TGCGCCAGCGGAGAGGAAAATGGAAACACCATATATTTT.